Given below is one TCR beta chain in context. The study pooled second doses at about 4 or about 12 weeks. The sample originates from a study of T cell responses to AZD1222 COVID-19 vaccine. Sequenced by immunoSEQ multiplex PCR; TCRdb stores in-frame clones only, minus some. The data show fewer than 90,000 clones, around 83% seen once. The CDR3 is made up of 18 amino acids. With V trimmed by 4 bases and J by 3 bases, 12 bases remained unmatched. Germline loops: CDR1 SGHNT, CDR2 YYREEE (reference sequence). The receptor comes from an adult who received the AZD1222 COVID-19 vaccine. The rearrangement joins TRBV5-4 to TRBJ2-2, with 10 bases lining up with TRBD2. The input for sequencing was peripheral blood, taken 28 days after the second AZD1222 dose. In DNA, the CDR3 is TGTGCCAGCAGCCCTAGGGCTAGCGGGAGTTTGTACACCGGGGAGCTGTTTTTT. Its protein is CASSPRASGSLYTGELFF.